These 22 T cell receptor beta chains originate from one sample sequenced in a study of monozygotic twins with inflammatory bowel disease. No DNA is given; TCRdb re-called the 5' RACE reads and lists each CDR3 protein once. Its table records around 380,000 distinct CDR3 sequences. Sequencing input: blood. These receptors all come from a human donor with ulcerative colitis or Crohn's disease, or a healthy co-twin of an affected twin (not recorded which).

This chain links TRBV24-1 with TRBJ2-1; TCRdb designates TRBD1, a call that cannot be tested without DNA. The CDR3 loop spans 15 amino acids. The V gene's germline CDR1 is KGHDR and CDR2 SFDVKD. The CDR3 loop is CATSDRQGGRHEQFF.

This chain links TRBV20-1 with TRBJ2-1; TCRdb calls TRBD2, which cannot be checked without DNA. The germline V gene has CDR1 DFQATT and CDR2 SNEGSKA (reference sequence). CDR3 length: 14 amino acids. The CDR3 here is CSAKSGGSYNEQFF.

V gene TRBV4-1 combines with J gene TRBJ2-7; TCRdb's D call of TRBD1 is untestable without DNA. Germline CDR1 and CDR2: MGHRA and YSYEKL. The CDR3 spans 15 residues. CDR3 amino acids: CASSQDPNRAYEQYF.

The V gene is TRBV5-1, the J gene TRBJ2-3. This CDR3 comprises 15 residues. Germline V gene data show CDR1 as SGHRS and CDR2 as YFSETQ. The chain's CDR3 is CASSLNGDYSDTQYF. The complete variable domain, with remaining parts taken from reference TRBV5-1 and TRBJ2-3, reads KAGVTQTPRYLIKTRGQQVTLSCSPISGHRSVSWYQQTPGQGLQFLFEYFSETQRNKGNFPGRFSGRQFSNSRSEMNVSTLELGDSALYLCASSLNGDYSDTQYFGPGTRLTVL.

The chain links TRBV10-2 to TRBJ2-3; TCRdb calls TRBD2, which cannot be checked without DNA. This CDR3 region has 17 residues. CDR1 WSHSY and CDR2 SAAADI come from the germline V gene. CDR3 sequence reads: CASSEHGGLRSTDTQYF.

The genes are TRBV5-1 and TRBJ2-2; TCRdb gives TRBD2 as the D gene, but with no DNA this cannot be confirmed. CDR3 length: 17 amino acids. From germline, CDR1 is SGHRS and CDR2 YFSETQ. The CDR3 reads CASSAIPLAANTGELFF.

The chain's CDR3 is CASSSGQGRTGELFF. V is TRBV7-2 and J is TRBJ2-2; the D gene TCRdb calls, TRBD1, cannot be checked with no DNA. This CDR3 contains 15 residues. Germline lookup yields CDR1 SGHTA and CDR2 FQGNSA.

The chain combines TRBV4-3 with TRBJ1-2. CDR1 and CDR2 (germline): LGHNA, YSLEER. The length of the CDR3 is 15 residues. This CDR3 reads CASSQVAREGYGYTF.

The CDR3 protein is CASGPAGQDEQFF. The gene calls are TRBV5-6 and TRBJ2-1; without DNA, the TCRdb call of TRBD1 cannot be checked. Germline V lookup: CDR1 SGHDT, CDR2 YYEEEE. This CDR3 is built from 13 residues.

The gene calls are TRBV4-1 and TRBJ2-2; TCRdb's D call of TRBD2 is untestable without DNA. Looked up from germline, CDR1 is MGHRA and CDR2 is YSYEKL. This CDR3 is 15 amino acids long. The chain's CDR3 is CASSQDGSSTGELFF.

The V gene is TRBV5-5, the J gene TRBJ2-7; there is no DNA to check the TCRdb D call of TRBD2. This CDR3 is 12 amino acids long. The germline gives CDR1 SGHKS, CDR2 YYEKEE (reference sequence). This CDR3 is CASSFAQREQYF.

The rearrangement uses TRBV12-5 and TRBJ2-5; TCRdb calls TRBD2, which cannot be checked without DNA. The CDR3 sequence is 13 residues long. Germline values: CDR1 LGHNT, CDR2 FRNRAP. The CDR3: CASGLGEQETQYF.

The chain recombines TRBV11-3 with TRBJ2-6; the D call of TRBD1 rests on TCRdb alone, since no DNA is present to check it. In germline, CDR1 is SGHNT, CDR2 YENEEA. The CDR3 has 17 residues. The chain's CDR3 is CASSLQKGRSGANVLTF.

This chain joins TRBV7-2 and TRBJ2-5; the D call from TCRdb, TRBD1, cannot be confirmed without DNA. From germline, CDR1 is SGHTA and CDR2 FQGNSA. CDR3 size: 12 residues. The CDR3: CASSIPGRTQYF.

V gene TRBV7-2 combines with J gene TRBJ2-2. CDR1 is SGHTA and CDR2 is FQGNSA in the germline V gene. The CDR3 sequence is 12 residues long. The CDR3 is CASSWNTGELFF.

The V call is TRBV5-4, the J call TRBJ2-3. The CDR3 runs 15 residues. The germline CDR1 and CDR2 sequences are SGHNT and YYREEE (reference sequence). The CDR3 reads CASSLRTELMYTQYF.

The chain uses TRBV19 and TRBJ1-1; TCRdb names TRBD1, which stays unverified in the absence of DNA. CDR1 LNHDA and CDR2 SQIVND come from the germline V gene (reference sequence). This CDR3 comprises 13 residues. The CDR3 region is CASRGVQWTEAFF.

The CDR3 is CASSFQETQYF. The V and J genes are TRBV5-1 and TRBJ2-5. The germline V gene has CDR1 SGHRS and CDR2 YFSETQ. The CDR3 has 11 amino acids.

V and J are TRBV4-3 and TRBJ1-1; TCRdb proposes TRBD1, but this gene call is untestable without DNA. The CDR3 has 14 residues. In germline, CDR1 is LGHNA, CDR2 YSLEER. CDR3 sequence reads: CASSQDPDVSVAFF.

V and J are TRBV5-1 and TRBJ2-5; TCRdb's assignment of TRBD1 cannot be checked, as there is no DNA. CDR1 SGHRS and CDR2 YFSETQ come from the germline V gene. The CDR3 totals 16 residues. CDR3 sequence: CASSLTRGGGQETQYF.

The chain is built from TRBV6-1 and TRBJ1-5. This CDR3 region has 16 residues. CDR1 is MNHNS, CDR2 SASEGT, per germline. CDR3 residues: CATRQEGIHSNQPQHF.

This chain's CDR3 is CASGPETRAYEQYF. The chain is built from TRBV7-2 and TRBJ2-7. The CDR3 loop spans 14 amino acids. Germline CDR1 reads SGHTA; CDR2 reads FQGNSA.